Sequencing of this TCR beta chain was carried out in a study of molecular identifiers for immune sequencing clone quantification. Previously described methods and listed TCR primers were used for bulk TCR libraries. MiXCR, applied by TCRdb to the PCR reads, yields one record per CDR3 protein. Of some 580,000 distinct CDR3 sequences detected, roughly 23% appear once; the ten largest clones hold approximately 0.75%. This clonotype has at least ten counts. Its antigen is undetermined. CD8+CD4-CCR7+CD45RA+ sorting gave the naive CD8 T cells. Notes on the study in general: Jurkat TCR RNA spiked in from one cell reportedly remained identifiable amid over 850,000 naive cells.

CDR1 MGHRA and CDR2 YSYEKL come from the germline V gene. Losses at the gene ends were 0 bases for V and 0 bases for J; bases not matched to a gene: 8. This CDR3 is 19 amino acids long. The rearrangement joins TRBV4-1 to TRBJ2-3, with 11 bases aligning to TRBD2. Source material: naive CD8+ T cells from blood, with Jurkat cell RNA spiked in. Subset of the sample: FACS-sorted CD8+CD4-CCR7+CD45RA+ naive T cells. This sequence originates from a human donor in good health. Some libraries in this study had Jurkat cell RNA spiked in. The DNA of the CDR3 is TGCGCCAGCAGCCAAGATTGGCTAGCGGGGGGAACTAGCACAGATACGCAGTATTTT. Translation: CASSQDWLAGGTSTDTQYF.